Listed below are T cell receptor beta chains from one sample, sequenced in a study of blood T cell repertoires in COVID-19. Profiling relied on immunoSEQ multiplex PCR, and the TCRdb table lists in-frame clones only, not all of them. The sample yields some 330,000 clones, 83% seen once. The source material was PBMCs or T cells enriched from blood (not recorded which). Source of these receptors: a woman between 45 and 65 years old who had recovered from COVID-19. Each CDR3 is given without its conserved first and last residue. The order of the fields is V gene, clone size, J gene, CDR3 protein. Clone size is not always given. Where it is, it says once, few, many or a class for expanded clones.

>TRBV6-2/TRBV6-3|few|TRBJ2-2
ASSPRRGLPSGELF
>TRBV4-3|few|TRBJ1-2
ASSQATDREGYGYT
>TRBV29-1|.|TRBJ1-1
SVEGGSHEAF
>TRBV7-2|few|TRBJ2-7
ASSFPGGRQY
>TRBV27|.|TRBJ1-2
ASSSPGTGPGYT
>TRBV2|.|TRBJ2-7
ASSQRDSSYEQY
>TRBV9|.|TRBJ1-3
ASSGTGAAGNTIY
>TRBV7-9|.|TRBJ1-5
ASSLTGGDQPQH
>TRBV27|.|TRBJ1-6
ASSSRDRGSPLH
>TRBV27|once|TRBJ1-5
ASRTGRSQPQH
>TRBV7-3|.|TRBJ2-5
ASSYGTFQETQY
>TRBV9|.|TRBJ2-1
ASSEGTSGGPYNEQF
>TRBV14|.|TRBJ2-7
ASSQVQRGEQY
>TRBV9|.|TRBJ1-5
ASSVGTGNQPQH
>TRBV19|.|TRBJ1-1
ASSSFMNTEAF
>TRBV7-2|.|TRBJ2-7
ASSPGTSGRGEQY
>TRBV6-5|.|TRBJ1-1
ASRAWDTQPLGF
>TRBV6-2/TRBV6-3|.|TRBJ2-3
ASSKDGGSGTQY
>TRBV3-1/TRBV3-2|once|TRBJ2-1
ASSQGNGATYNEQF
>TRBV5-4|.|TRBJ1-1
ASSQFRDREKMNTEAF
>TRBV27|.|TRBJ2-1
ASSIAGGSNYNEQF
>TRBV28|.|TRBJ1-5
ASSSGQFYSNQPQH
>TRBV19|.|TRBJ1-1
ASSYRDTEAF
>TRBV3-1/TRBV3-2|.|TRBJ1-1
ASSRPGGLNTEAF